The next 9 T cell receptor beta chains were all read from a single sample in a study of shared clonotypes between healthy human individuals. Selected positively for CCR7 and CD45RO-negative, naive CD8 cells excluded terminally differentiated effector memory CD45RA+ cells. Assay: immunoSEQ multiplex PCR; the TCRdb copy retains only in-frame clones and omits some. The profile shows some 2.1 million clones, roughly 94% of them singletons. Sequencing used naive CD8+ T cells sorted from blood. The receptors come from a man between 18 and 35 years old in good health.

As for this clone: The same CDR3 can be traced to other DNA sequences in this sample. The V call is TRBV2, the J call TRBJ1-6; 9 bases fit TRBD1. V shed 7 bases, J shed 8 bases, and the junction held 3 bases outside the gene matches. The germline V gene encodes CDR1 SNHLY and CDR2 FYNNEI. The CDR3 is 13 residues long. The CDR3 region is CASTGQGDSPLHF. In DNA, the CDR3 is TGTGCCAGCACGGGACAGGGTGATTCACCCCTCCACTTT.

V gene TRBV27 combines with J gene TRBJ1-6; no reliable D call. From germline, CDR1 is MNHEY and CDR2 SMNVEV (reference sequence). The CDR3 extends over 13 amino acids. Trimming took 7 bases from V and 9 from J, leaving 13 bases between them. Here the CDR3 DNA reads TGTGCCAGCACGGGTAACCCCGGTTCACCCCTCCACTTT. Translated, it gives CASTGNPGSPLHF.

V usage is TRBV5-1 and J usage is TRBJ1-2; no clear D gene. The CDR3 covers 11 residues. V gave up 5 bases and J gave up 7 bases, with 9 bases separating them. CDR1 is SGHRS, CDR2 YFSETQ, per germline. CDR3 sequence (DNA): TGCGCCAGCAGGTACGGGTCTGGCTACACCTTC. Translation: CASRYGSGYTF. Full variable domain (outside the CDR3, taken from reference TRBV5-1 and TRBJ1-2): KAGVTQTPRYLIKTRGQQVTLSCSPISGHRSVSWYQQTPGQGLQFLFEYFSETQRNKGNFPGRFSGRQFSNSRSEMNVSTLELGDSALYLCASRYGSGYTFGSGTRLTVV.

The CDR3 spells CASSPRGESLEQYF. CDR3 sequence (DNA): TGTGCCAGCAGCCCGAGGGGGGAGTCCCTCGAGCAGTACTTC. The genes are TRBV7-9 and TRBJ2-7; D may be TRBD1 or TRBD2 (6 bases each). From germline, CDR1 is SEHNR and CDR2 FQNEAQ (reference sequence). The CDR3 runs to 14 residues. The V end was cut by 5 bases, the J end by 6 bases, with 17 bases between.

The count of this clone is one. This chain uses TRBV28 with TRBJ2-1; no reliable D call. The V and J ends lost 5 bases and 0 bases respectively, with 8 bases between them. The germline gives CDR1 MDHEN, CDR2 SYDVKM. CDR3 length equals 14 residues. DNA of the CDR3: TGTGCCAGCAGTCTCCGGACCTCCTACAATGAGCAGTTCTTC. Amino acid sequence: CASSLRTSYNEQFF.

This chain connects TRBV7-9 to TRBJ1-3; 8 bases line up with TRBD1. Trimming took 3 bases from V and 5 from J; bases not matched to a gene: 6. The germline V gene encodes CDR1 SEHNR and CDR2 FQNEAQ (reference sequence). The CDR3 has 15 amino acids. The CDR3 loop reads CASSFDGQGRNTIYF. In nucleotides, the CDR3 is TGTGCCAGCAGCTTTGACGGACAGGGAAGAAACACCATATATTTT.

Remarks on this clone: The same CDR3 also results from other DNA sequences found in this sample. The V call is TRBV9, the J call TRBJ2-7; TRBD1 agrees at 9 bases. CDR1 and CDR2 from the germline V gene are SGDLS and YYNGEE. J lost 6 bases, V lost 4 bases, and 2 bases had no gene match. The CDR3 covers 12 residues. CDR3 coding DNA: TGTGCCAGCAGCCAGACAGGGGGCGAGCAGTACTTC. Translation: CASSQTGGEQYF.

The chain recombines TRBV14 with TRBJ2-2; no definite D call. V lost 5 bases and J lost 5, with 9 bases in between. The CDR3 is 13 residues long. Per germline, CDR1 SGHDN and CDR2 FVKESK. This CDR3 is CASSGSLTGELFF. DNA for the CDR3: TGTGCCAGCAGCGGCAGTCTAACCGGGGAGCTGTTTTTT. The full variable domain, in which reference TRBV14 and TRBJ2-2 provide the parts outside the CDR3, is EAGVTQFPSHSVIEKGQTVTLRCDPISGHDNLYWYRRVMGKEIKFLLHFVKESKQDESGMPNNRFLAERTGGTYSTLKVQPAELEDSGVYFCASSGSLTGELFFGEGSRLTVL.

The rearrangement joins TRBV9 to TRBJ1-2; D not certain. The CDR3 runs 13 residues. The V end lost 2 bases, the J end lost 6 bases, and 11 bases lay between the germline ends. Germline-derived CDR1 and CDR2 are SGDLS and YYNGEE. The CDR3 coding sequence is TGTGCCAGCAGCGTTACTCCCGGGGATGGCTACACCTTC. Its protein is CASSVTPGDGYTF.